A selection of T cell receptor beta chains follows, all from one sample in a study of OX40 agonist ivuxolimab in advanced cancers. Some clones are missing from TCRdb's copy, which holds only in-frame ones; the method was immunoSEQ multiplex PCR. The sample carries about 66,000 clones, 87% recorded once. The sample here was CD4+ or CD8+ T cells sorted from blood, taken in a trial of the OX40 agonist ivuxolimab. These receptors all stem from an adult with an advanced solid tumor such as melanoma, head and neck, liver or kidney cancer. Both conserved end residues are part of each CDR3. A D gene is named only where the DNA matches it firmly. Only part of the rows carry a size: once, few, many, or a class if the clone is expanded.

D: TRBD1; J: TRBJ1-5; size: -; V: TRBV10-3; CDR3: CAISAVDRGPQHF; DNA: TGTGCCATCAGTGCGGTCGACAGGGGGCCCCAACATTTT
D: -; J: TRBJ1-2; size: once; V: TRBV7-2; CDR3: CASSPQQAANYGYTF; DNA: TGTGCCAGCAGCCCCCAACAGGCAGCTAACTATGGCTACACCTTC
D: -; J: TRBJ1-1; size: -; V: TRBV5-1; CDR3: CASRGTDSHTEAFF; DNA: TGCGCCAGCAGGGGAACCGACAGTCACACTGAAGCTTTCTTT
D: TRBD1; J: TRBJ1-1; size: -; V: TRBV6-5; CDR3: CASIGTGAPEAFF; DNA: TGTGCCAGCATCGGAACAGGGGCGCCTGAAGCTTTCTTT
D: TRBD1; J: TRBJ1-5; size: -; V: TRBV7-6; CDR3: CASSPLTGGNQPQHF; DNA: TGTGCCAGCAGCCCCCTGACAGGGGGGAATCAGCCCCAGCATTTT
D: -; J: TRBJ2-3; size: -; V: TRBV27; CDR3: CASSLSSRLLKDTQYF; DNA: TGTGCCAGCAGTTTATCATCCCGACTGCTAAAAGATACGCAGTATTTT
D: -; J: TRBJ2-7; size: -; V: TRBV27; CDR3: CASSHQPNPEQYF; DNA: TGTGCCAGCAGCCATCAGCCTAACCCCGAGCAGTACTTC
D: TRBD1; J: TRBJ2-1; size: -; V: TRBV19; CDR3: CASKPDRGSYNEQFF; DNA: TGTGCCAGTAAACCAGACAGGGGCTCCTACAATGAGCAGTTCTTC
D: -; J: TRBJ1-1; size: -; V: TRBV6-5; CDR3: CASSTIKNTEAFF; DNA: TGTGCCAGCAGTACGATCAAGAACACTGAAGCTTTCTTT
D: -; J: TRBJ2-7; size: -; V: TRBV6-4; CDR3: CASSESTGLNYEQYF; DNA: TGTGCCAGCAGTGAGTCGACGGGACTTAATTACGAGCAGTACTTC